The 27 T cell receptor beta chains listed next were all sequenced from one sample in a study of blood T cell dynamics during melanoma immunotherapy. TCRdb's table, derived via immunoSEQ multiplex PCR, lists solely in-frame clones and lacks some. The repertoire holds 25,000 to 35,000 clones, with 80% to 85% as singletons. Time point defined: week 3, after first cycle of checkpoint inhibitor. The starting material was blood, obtained from a patient treated with checkpoint blockade. The receptors come from a human donor with melanoma.

The chain joins TRBV5-1 to TRBJ1-2; no definite D call. Germline loops: CDR1 SGHRS, CDR2 YFSETQ. Trimming left V 4 bases short and J 4 bases short, with 17 bases between. This CDR3 comprises 15 residues. In DNA, the CDR3 is TGCGCCAGCAGCAACGGGAAATTGTGGTCCTATGGCTACACCTTC. Its translation is CASSNGKLWSYGYTF. The full variable domain, rest sourced from reference TRBV5-1 and TRBJ1-2, is KAGVTQTPRYLIKTRGQQVTLSCSPISGHRSVSWYQQTPGQGLQFLFEYFSETQRNKGNFPGRFSGRQFSNSRSEMNVSTLELGDSALYLCASSNGKLWSYGYTFGSGTRLTVV.

The V gene is TRBV5-1, the J gene TRBJ2-5, with 8 bases matching TRBD2. CDR3 length equals 15 residues. CDR1 is SGHRS, CDR2 YFSETQ, per germline. V was clipped by 4 bases and J by 3 bases; unmatched bases: 8. The chain's CDR3 is CASSTGLARKETQYF. In nucleotides, the CDR3 is TGCGCCAGCAGCACTGGACTAGCCCGAAAAGAGACCCAGTACTTC.

The chain is built from TRBV30 and TRBJ2-1; no clear D gene. This CDR3 comprises 11 residues. V was trimmed by 1 base and J by 7 bases, leaving 5 bases between them. CDR1 is GTSNPN, CDR2 SVGIG, per germline (reference sequence). The DNA for the CDR3 is TGTGCCTGGAGTGCTCTAAATGAGCAGTTCTTC. Residues: CAWSALNEQFF.

The CDR3 DNA is TGTGCCAGCAGTTCAGGGAAAAGCAATCAGCCCCAGCATTTT. It codes for CASSSGKSNQPQHF. The chain combines TRBV6-5 with TRBJ1-5, with D possibly being TRBD1 (5 bases). There are 14 residues in the CDR3. The germline gives CDR1 MNHEY, CDR2 SVGAGI. The V end was cut by 4 bases, the J end by 1 base, with 8 bases between.

The V gene is TRBV19, the J gene TRBJ1-1; possibly TRBD1 for D (5 bases). From germline, CDR1 is LNHDA and CDR2 SQIVND (reference sequence). This CDR3 is built from 16 residues. The V end lost 5 bases, the J end lost 2 bases, and 18 bases lay between the germline ends. In DNA form, the CDR3 reads TGTGCCAGTAGTCCCCGGGACCTTATATCAAACACTGAAGCTTTCTTT. This codes for CASSPRDLISNTEAFF.

V and J are TRBV27 and TRBJ1-2; a possible D gene is TRBD1 (6 bases). The germline V and J ends were trimmed by 6 bases and 7 bases, with 15 bases remaining between them. Germline values: CDR1 MNHEY, CDR2 SMNVEV (reference sequence). The CDR3 contains 13 residues. The CDR3 DNA is TGTGCCAGCAGCCTGTCAGGAGGGGGTGGCTACACCTTC. This translates into CASSLSGGGGYTF.

This rearrangement joins TRBV5-1 to TRBJ1-1; D remains ambiguous. Germline CDR1 reads SGHRS; CDR2 reads YFSETQ. V lost 1 base to trimming and J lost 3 bases, with 13 bases between them. The CDR3 consists of 15 residues. DNA for the CDR3: TGCGCCAGCAGCTTGTTGGCCAGGCCCGACACTGAAGCTTTCTTT. Translating gives CASSLLARPDTEAFF. Variable domain in full (rest from reference TRBV5-1 and TRBJ1-1): KAGVTQTPRYLIKTRGQQVTLSCSPISGHRSVSWYQQTPGQGLQFLFEYFSETQRNKGNFPGRFSGRQFSNSRSEMNVSTLELGDSALYLCASSLLARPDTEAFFGQGTRLTVV.

For this clone: Relative to the germline gene, one junction end is altered; a read error may explain this. The chain is built from TRBV7-8 and TRBJ1-5, with D tentatively TRBD1 (6 bases). There are 16 residues in the CDR3. The germline gives CDR1 SGHVS, CDR2 FQNEAQ. The CDR3 reads CASSLGHGTFNQPQHF. In DNA form, the CDR3 reads TGTGCCAGCAGTTTAGGTCATGGGACATTTAATCAGCCCCAGCATTTT.

The rearrangement links TRBV14 to TRBJ2-7; D is unresolved. Trimming removed 2 bases at V and 1 base at J, with 9 bases between. Germline V CDR1 and CDR2: SGHDN, FVKESK. The CDR3 runs 14 residues. The CDR3 DNA sequence: TGTGCCAGCAGCCAAATTTCAGGTTCCTACGAGCAGTACTTC. It specifies CASSQISGSYEQYF.

The chain couples TRBV2 to TRBJ2-1, with 7 positions matching TRBD1. The CDR3 loop spans 14 amino acids. Trimming removed 5 bases from V and 2 bases from J; junction bases left unmatched: 3. CDR1 is SNHLY and CDR2 is FYNNEI in the germline V gene. CDR3 nucleotide sequence: TGTGCCAGCAGTTCAGACAGGGCCTACAATGAGCAGTTCTTC. Protein sequence: CASSSDRAYNEQFF.

This clone was seen more than once but under ten times. The rearrangement uses TRBV9 and TRBJ1-2, with 9 bases lining up with TRBD1. CDR3 size: 13 residues. Germline-derived CDR1 and CDR2 are SGDLS and YYNGEE. Trimming took 4 bases from V and 6 from J; bases not matched to a gene: 4. The CDR3 DNA reads TGTGCCAGCAGCATCGGGACAGGGCATGGCTACACCTTC. It translates to CASSIGTGHGYTF. The full variable domain, in which reference TRBV9 and TRBJ1-2 provide the parts outside the CDR3, is DSGVTQTPKHLITATGQRVTLRCSPRSGDLSVYWYQQSLDQGLQFLIQYYNGEERAKGNILERFSAQQFPDLHSELNLSSLELGDSALYFCASSIGTGHGYTFGSGTRLTVV.

The chain combines TRBV19 with TRBJ1-5, with D possibly matching TRBD1 (6 bases). Trimming removed 3 bases from V and 3 bases from J, with 12 bases in between. Per germline, CDR1 LNHDA and CDR2 SQIVND (reference sequence). The CDR3 consists of 15 residues. CDR3 in amino acids: CASSIAGTSNQPQHF. CDR3 bases: TGTGCCAGTAGTATCGCCGGGACATCCAATCAGCCCCAGCATTTT.

The chain joins TRBV5-4 to TRBJ2-2, with 10 bases fitting TRBD2. With V trimmed by 6 bases and J by 6 bases, 17 bases remained unmatched. The CDR3 has 18 residues. Germline V CDR1 and CDR2: SGHNT, YYREEE (reference sequence). CDR3 region: CASNSFLAGAPSSGELFF. In DNA form, the CDR3 reads TGTGCCAGCAACTCCTTCCTAGCGGGGGCCCCGAGTTCCGGGGAGCTGTTTTTT.

This chain links TRBV11-2 with TRBJ2-1; TRBD1 agrees at 7 bases. The CDR3 loop spans 13 amino acids. Germline V CDR1 and CDR2: SGHAT, FQNNGV. J gave up 7 bases and V 4 bases, and 4 bases lay outside the gene matches. This chain's CDR3 is CASSYDRANEQFF. The DNA of the CDR3 is TGTGCCAGCAGCTATGACAGGGCGAATGAGCAGTTCTTC.

The chain is built from TRBV19 and TRBJ1-6; D gene unclear. This CDR3 comprises 17 residues. V gave up 2 bases and J gave up 7 bases, with 18 bases separating them. The germline V gene encodes CDR1 LNHDA and CDR2 SQIVND (reference sequence). CDR3 sequence reads: CASSIFPVGGTNSPLHF. Written as DNA, the CDR3 is TGTGCCAGTAGTATATTCCCGGTCGGAGGAACGAATTCACCCCTCCACTTT. Full variable domain (rest looked up from reference TRBV19 and TRBJ1-6): DGGITQSPKYLFRKEGQNVTLSCEQNLNHDAMYWYRQDPGQGLRLIYYSQIVNDFQKGDIAEGYSVSREKKESFPLTVTSAQKNPTAFYLCASSIFPVGGTNSPLHFGNGTRLTVT.

V and J are TRBV5-3 and TRBJ2-3, with D perhaps being TRBD1 or TRBD2 (6 bases each). TRBV5-3 is recorded as an ORF, its role being uncertain. CDR3 length: 16 residues. The V end was cut by 0 bases, the J end by 1 base, with 12 bases between. The CDR3 loop reads CARSLGWGAGTDTQYF. DNA of the CDR3: TGTGCCAGAAGCTTGGGGTGGGGGGCAGGCACAGATACGCAGTATTTT.

The chain joins TRBV7-3 to TRBJ2-1; possibly TRBD2 for D (6 bases). The length of the CDR3 is 13 residues. CDR1 SGHTA and CDR2 FQGTGA come from the germline V gene. The V and J ends lost 0 bases and 7 bases respectively, with 7 bases between them. The CDR3 DNA reads TGTGCCAGCAGCTTAACGGGGAGGAATGAGCAGTTCTTC. Protein product: CASSLTGRNEQFF.

This clone showed up just a few times. This chain joins TRBV5-4 and TRBJ1-1, with D unclear. CDR3 length: 13 amino acids. Looked up from germline, CDR1 is SGHNT and CDR2 is YYREEE (reference sequence). Trimming removed 4 bases from V and 7 bases from J, with 14 bases in between. CDR3 in DNA: TGTGCCAGCAGCCCCAAAAGCTCGGGTGAAGCTTTCTTT. Its protein is CASSPKSSGEAFF.

This rearrangement joins TRBV19 to TRBJ2-2, with D perhaps given as TRBD1 or TRBD2 (5 bases each). The V gene's germline CDR1 is LNHDA and CDR2 SQIVND (reference sequence). The germline V and J ends were trimmed by 6 bases and 5 bases, with 13 bases remaining between them. This CDR3 has 14 amino acids. The CDR3 protein is CASSFLWGTGELFF. The CDR3 DNA sequence: TGTGCCAGTAGCTTCCTTTGGGGGACCGGGGAGCTGTTTTTT.

The rearrangement links TRBV4-3 to TRBJ1-2; 9 nucleotides match TRBD1. V was pared by 4 bases and J by 7 bases, with 13 bases of the junction left unmatched. Germline loops: CDR1 LGHNA, CDR2 YSLEER. This CDR3 has 16 residues. The CDR3 DNA reads as TGCGCCAGCAGCCGAGGACAGGGGAGTAGGTTTGGTGGCTACACCTTC. It codes for CASSRGQGSRFGGYTF.

The chain recombines TRBV7-9 with TRBJ2-5; D gene ambiguous. This CDR3 is 11 amino acids long. Between the trimmed V and J ends, which lost 5 bases and 4 bases, there was a span of 5 bases. The germline V gene has CDR1 SEHNR and CDR2 FQNEAQ (reference sequence). The CDR3 here is CASSESETQYF. For the CDR3, the DNA is TGTGCCAGCAGCGAGTCAGAGACCCAGTACTTC.

The chain combines TRBV19 with TRBJ2-7, with D maybe TRBD1 (6 bases). The V and J ends lost 4 bases and 3 bases respectively, with 10 bases between them. Germline V gives CDR1 LNHDA, CDR2 SQIVND (reference sequence). The CDR3 has 13 residues. CDR3 DNA sequence: TGTGCCAGTAGTACCCAACAGGGCTACGAGCAGTACTTC. Amino acids: CASSTQQGYEQYF.

DNA for the CDR3: TGTGCCAGTAGTATGGGACAGGGGACTAATGAAAAACTGTTTTTT. Its protein product is CASSMGQGTNEKLFF. The rearrangement uses TRBV19 and TRBJ1-4, with 10 bases matching TRBD1. The CDR3 is 15 residues long. Germline CDR1 is LNHDA and CDR2 is SQIVND (reference sequence). The V segment lost 3 bases and the J segment 2 bases; nucleotides outside the gene matches: 0.

The rearrangement joins TRBV5-4 to TRBJ1-1; D is undetermined. Germline assignment: CDR1 SGHNT and CDR2 YYREEE (reference sequence). Trimming stripped 3 bases from V and 2 bases from J, with 2 bases between. The CDR3 consists of 11 residues. CDR3 protein: CASSSNTEAFF. CDR3 nucleotide sequence: TGTGCCAGCAGCTCTAACACTGAAGCTTTCTTT. Based on the CDR3 plus reference TRBV5-4 and TRBJ1-1, the full variable domain is ETGVTQSPTHLIKTRGQQVTLRCSSQSGHNTVSWYQQALGQGPQFIFQYYREEENGRGNFPPRFSGLQFPNYSSELNVNALELDDSALYLCASSSNTEAFFGQGTRLTVV.

This chain uses TRBV9 with TRBJ2-1; D is perhaps TRBD2 (5 bases). The CDR3 is made up of 15 amino acids. CDR1 SGDLS and CDR2 YYNGEE come from the germline V gene. V was trimmed by 2 bases and J by 5 bases, leaving 14 bases between them. The chain's CDR3 is CASSVEGWFDNEQFF. The DNA for the CDR3 is TGTGCCAGCAGCGTTGAGGGATGGTTCGACAATGAGCAGTTCTTC.

The sample holds one count of this clone. This chain connects TRBV19 to TRBJ2-7; 10 bases fit TRBD1. Germline V CDR1 and CDR2: LNHDA, SQIVND (reference sequence). CDR3 length: 14 residues. V lost 6 bases, J lost 5 bases, and 7 bases stayed unmatched. CDR3 nucleotide sequence: TGTGCCAGTAGCCCGGGACAGGGGAACGACGAGCAGTACTTC. Its protein is CASSPGQGNDEQYF.

V and J are TRBV27 and TRBJ2-3; 12 bases agree with TRBD2. CDR1 and CDR2 (germline): MNHEY, SMNVEV (reference sequence). The CDR3 is 17 amino acids. The trim removed 4 bases at V and 3 bases at J, leaving 8 bases unmatched. Written as DNA, the CDR3 is TGTGCCAGCAGTTGGTATCTAGCGGGAGGGCCGACAGATACGCAGTATTTT. Translation: CASSWYLAGGPTDTQYF.